The source of this T cell receptor beta chain is a study of OX40 agonist ivuxolimab in advanced cancers. Background on the study: The patients received agonistic anti-OX40 (CD134) antibody ivuxolimab. Hepatocellular carcinoma, melanoma, renal cell or head and neck cancer was diagnosed in the dose-escalation patients. Three patients had partial responses: one hepatocellular carcinoma, two cutaneous melanoma.

Clones were sequenced by immunoSEQ multiplex PCR, and TCRdb holds only the in-frame ones, with some missing. The repertoire holds 15,000 to 20,000 clones, about 91% seen once, with 5.5% to 7.5% in the top ten. Germline CDR1 reads MDHEN; CDR2 reads SYDVKM. The CDR3 consists of 14 residues. V dropped 6 bases and J dropped 8; count of bases not matched to a gene: 9. The chain employs TRBV28 and TRBJ1-5; 8 nucleotides line up with TRBD1. This clonotype was obtained from an adult with an advanced solid tumor such as melanoma, head and neck, liver or kidney cancer. The starting material was CD4+ or CD8+ T cells sorted from blood, obtained in a trial of the OX40 agonist ivuxolimab. CDR3 coding DNA: TGTGCCAGCAGCCCCACAGGGGGTGAAAAGCCCCAGCATTTT. It translates to CASSPTGGEKPQHF.